These 23 T cell receptor beta chains were all obtained from the same sample, sequenced in a study of T cells in Graves' hyperthyroidism and ophthalmopathy. The source material, RNA transcripts, was used to amplify TCR beta CDR3 regions. First-round RT-PCR of the TCR CDR3 relied on the HTBI primer set. TCRdb redid the calling of the multiplex PCR reads with MiXCR, one entry per CDR3 protein. Of around 700,000 distinct CDR3 sequences detected, around 20% appear once; the ten largest clones hold 16%. The specimen sequenced was blood. These receptors all stem from a woman between 50 and 59 years old with Graves' hyperthyroidism that later progressed to Graves' ophthalmopathy.

This clonotype was recorded a few times. This sequence joins TRBV7-9 and TRBJ2-2; 9 bases match TRBD1. V lost 0 bases to trimming and J lost 4 bases; unmatched junction nucleotides: 6. The CDR3 contains 17 residues. Germline V gene sequence: CDR1 SEHNR, CDR2 FQNEAQ (reference sequence). CDR3 bases: TGTGCCAGCAGCTTAGCACCGGGACAGGGTGTCACCGGGGAGCTGTTTTTT. Protein product: CASSLAPGQGVTGELFF.

This clonotype was detected a few times. V gene TRBV9 combines with J gene TRBJ2-1; maybe TRBD2 (6 bases). The germline V gene has CDR1 SGDLS and CDR2 YYNGEE. V lost 0 bases to trimming and J lost 3 bases, with 10 bases between them. The CDR3 covers 15 residues. The CDR3 spells CASSVDQGGYNEQFF. The DNA of the CDR3 is TGTGCCAGCAGCGTAGACCAGGGAGGCTACAATGAGCAGTTCTTC.

This chain links TRBV4-1 with TRBJ2-5, with 8 positions matching TRBD1. V lost 4 bases to trimming and J lost 4 bases; unmatched junction nucleotides: 11. The germline V gene has CDR1 MGHRA and CDR2 YSYEKL. The CDR3 totals 16 residues. DNA for the CDR3: TGCGCCAGCAGCCGAGCAGGGTCAGGGGGCGCAGAGACCCAGTACTTC. Translated: CASSRAGSGGAETQYF.

This clonotype was seen ten or more times. The rearrangement links TRBV12-5 to TRBJ1-1, with 7 bases that match TRBD1. Germline CDR1 LGHNT, CDR2 FRNRAP. The V gene end was trimmed by 1 base and the J gene end by 7 bases; junction bases not matched to a gene: 9. This CDR3 is built from 15 residues. DNA for the CDR3: TGTGCTAGTGGTTTGGGCCCTCACAGGGGAGGTGAAGCTTTCTTT. It yields the protein CASGLGPHRGGEAFF. Supplemented by reference TRBV12-5 and TRBJ1-1, the full variable domain reads DARVTQTPRHKVTEMGQEVTMRCQPILGHNTVFWYRQTMMQGLELLAYFRNRAPLDDSGMPKDRFSAEMPDATLATLKIQPSEPRDSAVYFCASGLGPHRGGEAFFGQGTRLTVV.

At least ten counts were recorded for this clonotype. The V gene is TRBV20-1, the J gene TRBJ1-5; TRBD1 aligns across 9 bases. The trim removed 5 bases at V and 4 bases at J, leaving 3 bases unmatched. Germline values: CDR1 DFQATT, CDR2 SNEGSKA (reference sequence). The CDR3 extends over 13 amino acids. In nucleotides, the CDR3 is TGCAGTGCTGGGGACAGGGCGAATCAGCCCCAGCATTTT. Its translation is CSAGDRANQPQHF.

This clonotype was recorded at least ten times. The chain employs TRBV2 and TRBJ1-1; D is ambiguous. The CDR3 spans 15 residues. V gave up 2 bases and J gave up 0 bases, with 10 bases separating them. Germline values: CDR1 SNHLY, CDR2 FYNNEI. The CDR3 DNA is TGTGCCAGCAGTGAATACACTCACCTGAACACTGAAGCTTTCTTT. This translates into CASSEYTHLNTEAFF.

Ten or more counts support this clonotype. The J gene is TRBJ2-3, the V gene TRBV7-9, with 9 bases aligning to TRBD1. The junction had 7 bases not matched to a gene; V was cut back by 5 bases and J by 4 bases. The length of the CDR3 is 15 residues. The germline V gene has CDR1 SEHNR and CDR2 FQNEAQ (reference sequence). This CDR3 reads CASSRTGASADTQYF. The CDR3 DNA reads as TGTGCCAGCAGCAGGACAGGGGCGTCTGCAGATACGCAGTATTTT.

This clonotype has at least ten counts. The chain employs TRBV11-2 and TRBJ2-4, with 9 bases that match TRBD1. The V gene's germline CDR1 is SGHAT and CDR2 FQNNGV. Germline trimming cut 5 bases from V and 6 bases from J; bases unmatched to any gene: 8. The CDR3 length is 15 residues. CDR3 bases: TGTGCCAGCAGCAAAACAGGGGGCGCCGGAAACATTCAGTACTTC. Translation: CASSKTGGAGNIQYF.

The chain links TRBV2 to TRBJ1-2, with TRBD1 matching 7 bases. The V and J ends lost 5 bases and 7 bases, in that order; junction bases with no gene match: 7. The CDR3 runs to 13 residues. Germline V gene lookup returns CDR1 SNHLY and CDR2 FYNNEI. In nucleotides, the CDR3 is TGTGCCAGCAGTTCCCAGGGGGTCTCTGGCTACACCTTC. Translated, it gives CASSSQGVSGYTF.

The chain is built from TRBV12-3 or TRBV12-4 and TRBJ2-1; tentatively, D is TRBD2 (5 bases). CDR3 length: 12 amino acids. Trimming took off 7 bases at V and 10 bases at J, with 14 bases between the two ends. In DNA form, the CDR3 reads TGTGCCAGCACTGGCGCGGGTGAGGAGCAGTTCTTC. It specifies CASTGAGEEQFF.

Ten or more counts support this clonotype. The V and J genes are TRBV27 and TRBJ2-7; 7 nucleotides line up with TRBD1. V lost 1 base to trimming and J lost 3 bases; unmatched junction nucleotides: 3. This CDR3 contains 14 residues. Germline CDR1 MNHEY, CDR2 SMNVEV (reference sequence). The CDR3 DNA sequence: TGTGCCAGCAGTTTATTAGGACAGGACTACGAGCAGTACTTC. Amino acid sequence: CASSLLGQDYEQYF.

This clonotype was seen a handful of times. The rearrangement joins TRBV20-1 to TRBJ1-5; no reliable D call. Trimming took off 2 bases at V and 0 bases at J, with 5 bases between the two ends. The CDR3 loop spans 13 amino acids. Germline V gene lookup returns CDR1 DFQATT and CDR2 SNEGSKA (reference sequence). CDR3 sequence (DNA): TGCAGTGCTAGAATCGGTAGCAATCAGCCCCAGCATTTT. Translated, it gives CSARIGSNQPQHF.

The chain recombines TRBV12-3 or TRBV12-4 with TRBJ2-2; TRBD2 matches at 11 bases. The length of the CDR3 is 15 residues. V shed 9 bases, J shed 0 bases, and the junction held 3 bases outside the gene matches. The DNA of the CDR3 is TGTGCCAGTAAGGGACTAGCGGCGAACACCGGGGAGCTGTTTTTT. Residues: CASKGLAANTGELFF.

V is TRBV9 and J is TRBJ2-2; TRBD2 agrees at 7 bases. Germline V gene lookup returns CDR1 SGDLS and CDR2 YYNGEE. The CDR3 covers 16 residues. J gave up 5 bases and V 0 bases, and 7 bases lay outside the gene matches. The CDR3 DNA reads as TGTGCCAGCAGCGTAGAGGGTTGGACTAGGACCGGGGAGCTGTTTTTT. It is translated as CASSVEGWTRTGELFF.

This clonotype was seen at least ten times. CDR3 bases: TGCGCCAGCAGCTTGGCGCAGGGGACGGAAGCTTTCTTT. Amino acid sequence: CASSLAQGTEAFF. The rearrangement uses TRBV5-1 and TRBJ1-1; weak D call: TRBD1 (6 bases). V was clipped by 0 bases and J by 8 bases, with 11 bases between them. This CDR3 region has 13 residues. From germline, CDR1 is SGHRS and CDR2 YFSETQ.

This clonotype was seen only a few times. This chain joins TRBV19 and TRBJ1-1, with no clear D. Germline V lookup: CDR1 LNHDA, CDR2 SQIVND (reference sequence). The CDR3 runs to 16 residues. V lost 3 bases and J lost 1, with 15 bases in between. CDR3 amino acids: CASSIAPGRRNTEAFF. The CDR3 region has the DNA TGTGCCAGTAGTATCGCCCCGGGCCGTCGGAACACTGAAGCTTTCTTT.

This clonotype was observed a handful of times. J is TRBJ1-2 and V is TRBV12-5, with D unclear. V was trimmed by 2 bases and J by 6 bases, leaving 22 bases between them. The CDR3 is made up of 17 amino acids. Germline assignment: CDR1 LGHNT and CDR2 FRNRAP. The CDR3 sequence is CASGLLPAANFGDGYTF. Written as DNA, the CDR3 is TGTGCTAGTGGTTTGCTGCCCGCTGCAAACTTTGGTGATGGCTACACCTTC.

This clonotype was counted between two and nine times. This chain connects TRBV14 to TRBJ1-1, with D perhaps matching TRBD1 (5 bases). V gave up 0 bases and J gave up 10 bases, with 18 bases separating them. The CDR3 is 15 amino acids. Germline assignment: CDR1 SGHDN and CDR2 FVKESK. The CDR3 loop is CASSQDHRGNRGAFF. The DNA for the CDR3 is TGTGCCAGCAGCCAAGATCATAGGGGAAATCGGGGAGCTTTCTTT.

This clonotype was detected many times. A junction boundary mismatches the germline segment, possibly from a read error. The V call is TRBV12-3 or TRBV12-4, the J call TRBJ1-5, with TRBD1 identical over 8 bases. This CDR3 comprises 15 residues. As DNA, the CDR3 is TGTGCCAGCAGTATAGCAGGGGGCGGCAATCAGCCCCAGCATTTT. Residues: CASSIAGGGNQPQHF.

This clonotype showed up many times. The chain is built from TRBV11-2 and TRBJ2-7; D call uncertain. Trimming shortened V by 4 bases and J by 6 bases, and 13 bases separated the two germline ends. The germline CDR1 and CDR2 sequences are SGHAT and FQNNGV. The CDR3 is 13 residues long. The CDR3 DNA sequence: TGTGCCAGCAGCTACGGGCCCGGCGGCGAGCAGTACTTC. Translated, it gives CASSYGPGGEQYF.

This clonotype was found a few times. The V call is TRBV15, the J call TRBJ1-2; unclear D gene. CDR3 length: 15 amino acids. In germline, CDR1 is LNHNV, CDR2 YYDKDF (reference sequence). Deletions cut 4 bases from V and 5 bases from J, with 17 bases between. The CDR3 nucleotides read TGTGCCACCAGCACGCCACTTGGGGTGGGGTATGGCTACACCTTC. Protein: CATSTPLGVGYGYTF.

The chain has TRBV12-3 or TRBV12-4 and TRBJ1-5; 8 nucleotides align to TRBD1. The ends lost 6 bases at V and 7 bases at J; junction bases unmatched: 11. The CDR3 runs 15 residues. The CDR3 reads CASSRTQGAGQPQHF. In DNA form, the CDR3 reads TGTGCCAGCAGCCGAACTCAGGGGGCGGGACAGCCCCAGCATTTT.

This clonotype was picked up a small number of times. The chain recombines TRBV19 with TRBJ2-5; either TRBD1 or TRBD2 may fit D (5 bases each). This CDR3 has 13 residues. Trimming shortened V by 4 bases and J by 10 bases, and 16 bases separated the two germline ends. CDR1 and CDR2 from the germline V gene are LNHDA and SQIVND (reference sequence). CDR3 bases: TGTGCCAGTAGTAACTGGGACGTCAAAGACCAGTACTTC. It specifies CASSNWDVKDQYF.